The 15 T cell receptor beta chains below were found in one sample sequenced in a study of shared clonotypes between healthy human individuals (TCRdb year 2020). The library relied on the immunoSEQ multiplex PCR assay. TCRdb holds this immuneACCESS table with in-frame rearrangements only. Some clones are missing; in checked studies, unresolved V genes explain under half, and the rest has no known cause. A total of around 2,000,000 clones appear in this sample, around 95% of them only once. The biggest ten clones account for under 0.15% of the sample. The specimen sequenced was naive CD4+ T cells sorted from blood. The cell subset or site tag for this specimen amounts to: CD45RA+ positively selected. All receptors derive from a man aged 18 to 30 in good health.

The CDR3 DNA reads as TGTGCCAGCAGCCGACAGGGGAGCTCCTACGAGCAGTACTTC. Translated: CASSRQGSSYEQYF. V gene TRBV14 combines with J gene TRBJ2-7; 8 bases align to TRBD1. This CDR3 comprises 14 residues. Germline V gene sequence: CDR1 SGHDN, CDR2 FVKESK. V dropped 4 bases and J dropped 0; count of bases not matched to a gene: 2.

V and J are TRBV7-9 and TRBJ1-4, with a tentative D call TRBD1 (6 bases). Trimming left V 3 bases short and J 5 bases short, with 10 bases between. The CDR3 contains 14 residues. Germline lookup yields CDR1 SEHNR and CDR2 FQNEAQ (reference sequence). CDR3 bases: TGTGCCAGCAGCTTTCGACAGGAGAATGAAAAACTGTTTTTT. Protein sequence: CASSFRQENEKLFF.

As concerns this clone: With a much larger clone just one base away, this may be a read error. Other DNA sequences in this sample translate to the same CDR3. The gene calls are TRBV7-2 and TRBJ1-1, with a possible D match to TRBD1 (5 bases). The germline CDR1 and CDR2 sequences are SGHTA and FQGNSA. V was trimmed by 2 bases and J by 0 bases, leaving 7 bases between them. CDR3 length: 14 amino acids. CDR3 region: CASSLQGMNTEAFF. As DNA, the CDR3 is TGTGCCAGCAGCTTACAGGGCATGAACACTGAAGCTTTCTTT.

The chain couples TRBV30 to TRBJ1-4, with TRBD1 as a possible D gene (5 bases). Germline-derived CDR1 and CDR2 are GTSNPN and SVGIG (reference sequence). The V and J ends lost 3 bases and 8 bases respectively, with 16 bases between them. The CDR3 consists of 14 residues. CDR3 loop: CAWRSQGVGEKLFF. CDR3 in DNA: TGTGCCTGGAGGAGCCAGGGTGTTGGAGAAAAACTGTTTTTT.

This sequence joins TRBV28 and TRBJ1-4; D perhaps matches TRBD1 (5 bases). CDR1 and CDR2 from the germline V gene are MDHEN and SYDVKM. The CDR3 is made up of 17 amino acids. V lost 7 bases to trimming and J lost 4 bases, with 22 bases between them. In DNA, the CDR3 is TGTGCCAGCACCAGGCGCCTTAGACAGAGTTATAATGAAAAACTGTTTTTT. Protein sequence: CASTRRLRQSYNEKLFF.

This chain connects TRBV9 to TRBJ2-2; the D is unclear. The V end was cut by 0 bases, the J end by 5 bases, with 11 bases between. In germline, CDR1 is SGDLS, CDR2 YYNGEE. This CDR3 has 15 amino acids. CDR3 bases: TGTGCCAGCAGCGTAGGACTTGATCAAACCGGGGAGCTGTTTTTT. Its translation: CASSVGLDQTGELFF.

This clone was observed a single time. The sample carries other DNA sequences with the same CDR3. The chain joins TRBV18 to TRBJ2-1, with TRBD2 matching 12 bases. The length of the CDR3 is 15 residues. The V segment lost 3 bases and the J segment 8 bases; nucleotides outside the gene matches: 5. CDR1 is KGHSH and CDR2 is LQKENI in the germline V gene. The CDR3 here is CASSPRGLAGDEQFF. The DNA of the CDR3 is TGTGCCAGCTCACCTCGGGGACTAGCGGGCGATGAGCAGTTCTTC.

The genes are TRBV10-3 and TRBJ2-7, with TRBD2 matching over 11 bases. Germline trimming cut 6 bases from V and 2 bases from J; bases unmatched to any gene: 3. Germline CDR1 is ENHRY and CDR2 is SYGVKD. The CDR3 loop spans 14 amino acids. CDR3 amino acids: CAIRRTSGPYEQYF. DNA of the CDR3: TGTGCCATCAGGCGGACTAGCGGGCCCTACGAGCAGTACTTC.

The J gene is TRBJ2-4, the V gene TRBV30, with D possibly TRBD2 on 6 matching bases. Looked up from germline, CDR1 is GTSNPN and CDR2 is SVGIG (reference sequence). V lost 0 bases, J lost 5 bases, and 14 bases lay in between. The CDR3 is 15 amino acids. The CDR3 bases are TGTGCCTGGAGTGTGGGACTCGATTTGCAAAACATTCAGTACTTC. This codes for CAWSVGLDLQNIQYF.

The V and J genes are TRBV7-9 and TRBJ2-3; D is undetermined. V was shortened by 7 bases and J by 2 bases, with 13 bases between the two germline ends. The CDR3 has 14 amino acids. The germline gives CDR1 SEHNR, CDR2 FQNEAQ (reference sequence). CDR3 bases: TGTGCCAGCATCCGGACCGGTTCCACAGATACGCAGTATTTT. Amino acid sequence: CASIRTGSTDTQYF.

V is TRBV11-2 and J is TRBJ1-2, with 7 bases matching TRBD1. This CDR3 region has 15 residues. CDR1 is SGHAT, CDR2 FQNNGV, per germline. Losses at the gene ends were 0 bases for V and 4 bases for J; bases not matched to a gene: 5. The CDR3 region is CASSLDPGGPYGYTF. DNA of the CDR3: TGTGCCAGCAGCTTAGATCCAGGGGGTCCCTATGGCTACACCTTC.

The chain combines TRBV5-1 with TRBJ1-1, with D perhaps TRBD1 (5 bases). The CDR3 covers 16 residues. CDR1 and CDR2 (germline): SGHRS, YFSETQ. Trimming took 3 bases from V and 0 from J, leaving 15 bases between them. CDR3 amino acids: CASSSLGQEMNTEAFF. In DNA form, the CDR3 reads TGCGCCAGCAGCTCCTTGGGGCAGGAGATGAACACTGAAGCTTTCTTT.

J is TRBJ1-2 and V is TRBV28; 8 bases map to TRBD1. CDR3 size: 13 residues. Per germline, CDR1 MDHEN and CDR2 SYDVKM. Trimming took 3 bases from V and 8 from J; bases not matched to a gene: 5. CDR3 region: CASSLLSGGGYTF. DNA of the CDR3: TGTGCCAGCAGTTTGTTGTCAGGGGGCGGCTACACCTTC.

Regarding this clone: This sample includes further DNA sequences coding for the same CDR3. The chain has TRBV10-3 and TRBJ2-5, with D tentatively TRBD2 (5 bases). Trimming took 7 bases from V and 1 from J, leaving 10 bases between them. The CDR3 runs to 13 residues. The V gene's germline CDR1 is ENHRY and CDR2 SYGVKD. The CDR3 reads CAIKGAVQETQYF. For the CDR3, the DNA is TGTGCCATCAAGGGAGCAGTCCAAGAGACCCAGTACTTC.

The chain's CDR3 is CAWTRQGGDTQYF. CDR3 nucleotides: TGTGCCTGGACTCGACAGGGGGGGGATACGCAGTATTTT. The chain is built from TRBV30 and TRBJ2-3, with 9 bases aligning to TRBD1. With V trimmed by 4 bases and J by 6 bases, 5 bases remained unmatched. This CDR3 has 13 residues. Germline V gene lookup returns CDR1 GTSNPN and CDR2 SVGIG (reference sequence).